The clone carrying this T cell receptor beta chain was counted once. Antigen: not known. This entry is derived from a study of cytomegalovirus exposure and HLA in healthy donors. Sequencing used immunoSEQ multiplex PCR; TCRdb keeps in-frame clones, though not all of them. The sample carries some 80,000 clones, about 95% recorded once. General study results and limits: Most sequenced TCRs were rare (though some public TCRs occurred in many donors). About 150 TCR beta chains were listed as cytomegalovirus-associated. According to a subsequent analysis, TCR clusters identified in the first cohort showed a tendency to co-occur across the roughly 120 validation repertoires.

The sequenced material came from PBMCs. This TCR derives from a man aged 18 to 29 in good health and CMV-seropositive.

The CDR3 DNA is TGTGCCTGGGAGATCGCCCCCTCTGGGGCCAACGTCCTGACTTTC. This sequence encodes CAWEIAPSGANVLTF. The chain links TRBV30 to TRBJ2-6; no reliable D call. Looked up from germline, CDR1 is GTSNPN and CDR2 is SVGIG (reference sequence). CDR3 size: 15 residues. Trimming left V 5 bases short and J 0 bases short, with 11 bases between.